The clone carrying this T cell receptor beta chain has just one count. No antigen is known for it. The data stem from a study of shared clonotypes between healthy human individuals. For the study at large: The people who gave samples were two women and a few men aged 18 to 49.

Naive CD8 cells lacked CD45RO, underwent positive selection for CCR7 and left out terminally differentiated effector memory CD45RA+ cells. Donors were Caucasian adults residing in Nashville, Tennessee, USA. The study, taken as a whole, reports: The study found lower generation probabilities in non-shared clonotypes than in those shared by all four donors. Memory subsets generally showed lower estimated richness than naive subsets.

Germline V CDR1 and CDR2: GTSNPN, SVGIG (reference sequence). The CDR3 length is 14 residues. V was trimmed by 7 bases and J by 3 bases, leaving 16 bases between them. Sequencing used immunoSEQ multiplex PCR; TCRdb keeps in-frame clones, though not all of them. Counted here are nearly 2 million clones, less than 95% occurring once; the ten biggest clones make up approximately 1.2%. This receptor was identified in a young man in good health. The genes are TRBV30 and TRBJ2-1, with D possibly matching TRBD2 (5 bases). Sequencing used naive CD8+ T cells sorted from blood. DNA of the CDR3: TGTGCCTCCGCAAATAGCGTGGACTACAATGAGCAGTTCTTC. Encoded protein: CASANSVDYNEQFF.